A single sample is the source of the 27 T cell receptor beta chains below, sequenced in a study of shared clonotypes between healthy human individuals. CD45RO-negative CD8 cells positively selected for CCR7 made up the naive population, which excluded terminally differentiated effector memory CD45RA+ cells. Some clones are missing from TCRdb's copy, which holds only in-frame ones; the method was immunoSEQ multiplex PCR. The repertoire holds roughly 570,000 clones, with 95% to 98% as singletons. Sequencing used naive CD8+ T cells sorted from blood. All receptors derive from a man under 40 in good health.

The chain is built from TRBV4-3 and TRBJ2-1; 9 nucleotides agree with TRBD2. The CDR3 consists of 17 residues. CDR1 is LGHNA, CDR2 YSLEER, per germline. Losses at the gene ends were 0 bases for V and 2 bases for J; bases not matched to a gene: 5. The CDR3: CASSQDQGLATYNEQFF. The CDR3 nucleotides read TGCGCCAGCAGCCAAGATCAAGGACTAGCGACCTACAATGAGCAGTTCTTC.

The genes are TRBV10-2 and TRBJ2-3; D ambiguous. This CDR3 region has 15 residues. Trimming removed 2 bases from V and 4 bases from J, with 13 bases in between. The germline V gene encodes CDR1 WSHSY and CDR2 SAAADI. The CDR3 sequence is CASSERATGPDTQYF. The CDR3 DNA is TGCGCCAGCAGTGAGAGGGCTACTGGGCCAGATACGCAGTATTTT.

The chain links TRBV10-2 to TRBJ2-7; D unresolved. V was cut by 7 bases and J by 6 bases, with 7 bases left in between. This CDR3 is 10 amino acids long. The germline V gene has CDR1 WSHSY and CDR2 SAAADI. The CDR3 region is CASKEVEQYF. The DNA of the CDR3 is TGCGCCAGCAAAGAAGTCGAGCAGTACTTC.

This clone occurred once. The CDR3 bases are TGTGCCAGCAGCTCCAAGAAGTACGAGCAGTACTTC. As protein: CASSSKKYEQYF. The chain carries TRBV13 and TRBJ2-7; the D is unclear. Between the trimmed V and J ends, which lost 4 bases and 4 bases, there was a span of 8 bases. Germline-derived CDR1 and CDR2 are PRHDT and FYEKMQ (reference sequence). The CDR3 is made up of 12 amino acids.

The chain has TRBV29-1 and TRBJ1-1; 8 nucleotides line up with TRBD1. The V and J ends lost 5 bases and 1 base, in that order; junction bases with no gene match: 0. Germline CDR1 is SQVTM and CDR2 is ANQGSEA. This CDR3 is 12 amino acids long. In nucleotides, the CDR3 is TGCAGCGTTCAGGGGGCGAACACTGAAGCTTTCTTT. Amino acids: CSVQGANTEAFF.

The chain employs TRBV19 and TRBJ2-7; D call uncertain. Per the germline V gene, CDR1 is LNHDA and CDR2 is SQIVND (reference sequence). Trimming cost V 3 bases and J 0 bases, with 12 bases left between them. The CDR3 is made up of 15 amino acids. This CDR3 reads CASSIQRISSYEQYF. The CDR3 DNA is TGTGCCAGTAGTATTCAGCGAATAAGCTCCTACGAGCAGTACTTC.

As for this clone: Distinct nucleotide sequences in the sample also encode this CDR3. The genes are TRBV11-2 and TRBJ2-7; D possibly corresponds to TRBD2 (6 bases). The CDR3 runs 13 residues. V was shortened by 6 bases and J by 0 bases, with 9 bases between the two germline ends. Looked up from germline, CDR1 is SGHAT and CDR2 is FQNNGV. CDR3 nucleotide sequence: TGTGCCAGCAGTTTCGGGAGCTCCTACGAGCAGTACTTC. It encodes CASSFGSSYEQYF.

CDR3 sequence: CASSLRPASYEQYF. CDR3 DNA sequence: TGTGCCAGCAGTTTGCGGCCAGCCTCCTACGAGCAGTACTTC. The chain combines TRBV28 with TRBJ2-7; D is unresolved. The V and J ends lost 3 bases and 0 bases respectively, with 9 bases between them. Germline assignment: CDR1 MDHEN and CDR2 SYDVKM. The CDR3 is 14 residues long. The variable domain in full, completed from reference TRBV28 and TRBJ2-7, reads DVKVTQSSRYLVKRTGEKVFLECVQDMDHENMFWYRQDPGLGLRLIYFSYDVKMKEKGDIPEGYSVSREKKERFSLILESASTNQTSMYLCASSLRPASYEQYFGPGTRLTVT.

This chain uses TRBV6-1 with TRBJ2-1; D remains ambiguous. Trimming took 3 bases from V and 8 from J, leaving 14 bases between them. Germline V gene sequence: CDR1 MNHNS, CDR2 SASEGT. The CDR3 length is 14 residues. Here the CDR3 DNA reads TGTGCCAGCAGTGACGGGCCCCCAATCGATGAGCAGTTCTTC. It is translated as CASSDGPPIDEQFF.

The J gene is TRBJ2-1, the V gene TRBV11-2, with 7 bases matching TRBD1. The trim removed 6 bases at V and 5 bases at J, leaving 13 bases unmatched. There are 16 residues in the CDR3. Germline lookup yields CDR1 SGHAT and CDR2 FQNNGV. CDR3 sequence: CASRSGTALIDNEQFF. For the CDR3, the DNA is TGTGCCAGCAGATCCGGGACAGCCTTAATCGACAATGAGCAGTTCTTC.

The chain couples TRBV7-2 to TRBJ2-7; 9 bases fit TRBD2. Per germline, CDR1 SGHTA and CDR2 FQGNSA. J gave up 4 bases and V 2 bases, and 6 bases lay outside the gene matches. The CDR3 spans 15 residues. The CDR3 nucleotides are TGTGCCAGCAGCTTACACCTGAGCGGGAGGTACGAGCAGTACTTC. It yields the protein CASSLHLSGRYEQYF.

This chain connects TRBV6-5 to TRBJ2-7; no clear D gene. CDR1 MNHEY and CDR2 SVGAGI come from the germline V gene. This CDR3 region has 14 residues. Trimming left V 0 bases short and J 3 bases short, with 9 bases between. CDR3 loop: CASSYSAQYYEQYF. Here the CDR3 DNA reads TGTGCCAGCAGTTACTCCGCGCAGTACTACGAGCAGTACTTC.

The rearrangement links TRBV7-2 to TRBJ2-1; D might be TRBD1 (6 bases). CDR1 and CDR2 (germline): SGHTA, FQGNSA. Trimming took off 5 bases at V and 8 bases at J, with 10 bases between the two ends. This CDR3 has 12 residues. The CDR3 DNA reads TGTGCCAGCAGCCAGCAGGGGTATGAGCAGTTCTTC. Translated: CASSQQGYEQFF.

The genes are TRBV5-1 and TRBJ2-7; 8 nucleotides line up with TRBD1. Germline CDR1 SGHRS, CDR2 YFSETQ. V gave up 1 base and J gave up 6 bases; unmatched junction bases: 9. The CDR3 covers 15 residues. The chain's CDR3 is CASSLTPGQVGEQYF. CDR3 nucleotide sequence: TGCGCCAGCAGCTTGACCCCGGGACAGGTTGGCGAGCAGTACTTC.

CDR3 amino acids: CASSPGGLTSYEQYF. In DNA, the CDR3 is TGTGCCAGCTCACCAGGGGGGCTGACCTCCTACGAGCAGTACTTC. The V call is TRBV18, the J call TRBJ2-7, with D perhaps given as TRBD1 or TRBD2 (6 bases each). V lost 2 bases and J 0 bases, leaving 11 bases between the germline ends. The CDR3 has 15 residues. The V gene's germline CDR1 is KGHSH and CDR2 LQKENI.

This chain uses TRBV7-9 with TRBJ1-5, with TRBD1 matching over 10 bases. From germline, CDR1 is SEHNR and CDR2 FQNEAQ (reference sequence). The CDR3 covers 19 residues. J gave up 0 bases and V 5 bases, and 13 bases lay outside the gene matches. CDR3 residues: CASSAGPGQGLVSNQPQHF. CDR3 coding DNA: TGTGCCAGCAGCGCGGGACCGGGACAGGGGTTGGTTAGCAATCAGCCCCAGCATTTT.

The chain employs TRBV7-9 and TRBJ1-1; D gene uncertain. The V gene lost 3 bases and the J gene lost 5 bases, with 7 bases spanning the gap. The CDR3 totals 12 residues. Germline loops: CDR1 SEHNR, CDR2 FQNEAQ (reference sequence). CDR3: CASSFDRTEAFF. CDR3 DNA: TGTGCCAGCAGCTTTGATCGTACTGAAGCTTTCTTT.

V gene TRBV27 combines with J gene TRBJ2-1, with 11 bases that match TRBD2. CDR1 is MNHEY and CDR2 is SMNVEV in the germline V gene (reference sequence). The CDR3 covers 16 residues. V lost 5 bases to trimming and J lost 6 bases; unmatched junction nucleotides: 9. The CDR3 loop is CASSPLAGVPSNEQFF. The CDR3 DNA is TGTGCCAGCAGTCCACTAGCGGGAGTCCCGTCCAATGAGCAGTTCTTC.

This chain uses TRBV15 with TRBJ1-5, with D maybe TRBD1 (6 bases). Germline assignment: CDR1 LNHNV and CDR2 YYDKDF (reference sequence). Trimming removed 1 base at V and 4 bases at J, with 11 bases between. This CDR3 is built from 15 residues. CDR3 loop: CATSRVRDTNQPQHF. The CDR3, as DNA: TGTGCCACCAGCAGAGTTCGGGACACGAATCAGCCCCAGCATTTT.

This chain connects TRBV9 to TRBJ2-1; D is undetermined. The CDR3 extends over 12 amino acids. With 1 base removed from V and 11 bases from J, the gap between germline ends came to 10 bases. In germline, CDR1 is SGDLS, CDR2 YYNGEE. As DNA, the CDR3 is TGTGCCAGCAGCGTACGAGCGAGTCAGCAGTTCTTC. Amino acid sequence: CASSVRASQQFF.

V is TRBV19 and J is TRBJ1-5; D call uncertain. The germline V gene has CDR1 LNHDA and CDR2 SQIVND (reference sequence). Trimming removed 5 bases at V and 2 bases at J, with 10 bases between. The CDR3 is made up of 14 amino acids. CDR3 DNA: TGTGCCAGTAGTTTTACGGGCGGCAATCAGCCCCAGCATTTT. Its translation is CASSFTGGNQPQHF.

The chain carries TRBV29-1 and TRBJ2-2; 7 bases match TRBD1. From germline, CDR1 is SQVTM and CDR2 ANQGSEA. V lost 7 bases to trimming and J lost 6 bases; unmatched junction nucleotides: 5. This CDR3 has 12 residues. CDR3 sequence: CSAKGAAGELFF. In nucleotides, the CDR3 is TGCAGCGCAAAGGGGGCTGCCGGGGAGCTGTTTTTT.

The chain couples TRBV13 to TRBJ2-1, with 8 bases matching TRBD1. Germline V gene lookup returns CDR1 PRHDT and CDR2 FYEKMQ (reference sequence). The junction had 3 bases not matched to a gene; V was cut back by 5 bases and J by 3 bases. CDR3 length: 14 amino acids. CDR3 residues: CASSPGTGYNEQFF. In nucleotides, the CDR3 is TGTGCCAGCAGCCCCGGGACAGGCTACAATGAGCAGTTCTTC.

The J gene is TRBJ1-2, the V gene TRBV7-9; TRBD1 matches at 7 bases. V lost 5 bases, J lost 6 bases, and 6 bases stayed unmatched. The CDR3 contains 13 residues. Germline values: CDR1 SEHNR, CDR2 FQNEAQ (reference sequence). The CDR3 is CASSGDRVHGYTF. DNA for the CDR3: TGTGCCAGCAGCGGAGACAGGGTCCATGGCTACACCTTC. Supplemented by reference TRBV7-9 and TRBJ1-2, the full variable domain reads DTGVSQNPRHKITKRGQNVTFRCDPISEHNRLYWYRQTLGQGPEFLTYFQNEAQLEKSRLLSDRFSAERPKGSFSTLEIQRTEQGDSAMYLCASSGDRVHGYTFGSGTRLTVV.

The rearrangement joins TRBV27 to TRBJ2-3; 10 bases line up with TRBD2. The ends lost 3 bases at V and 2 bases at J; junction bases unmatched: 8. The V gene's germline CDR1 is MNHEY and CDR2 SMNVEV (reference sequence). The CDR3 extends over 17 amino acids. In nucleotides, the CDR3 is TGTGCCAGCAGTTTCCAATCAGCGGGAGGGTACACAGATACGCAGTATTTT. Residues: CASSFQSAGGYTDTQYF.

The CDR3 nucleotides are TGTGCCAGCAGCCCCTGGGACAGATTGAACACTGAAGCTTTCTTT. Translating gives CASSPWDRLNTEAFF. The gene calls are TRBV5-6 and TRBJ1-1; 7 nucleotides align to TRBD1. V was clipped by 4 bases and J by 0 bases; unmatched bases: 6. The CDR3 contains 15 residues. Germline V gene lookup returns CDR1 SGHDT and CDR2 YYEEEE.

The chain has TRBV2 and TRBJ2-3; D gene ambiguous. CDR3 size: 14 residues. From germline, CDR1 is SNHLY and CDR2 FYNNEI. Trimming took 3 bases from V and 1 from J, leaving 8 bases between them. The CDR3 here is CASSDGQGTDTQYF. CDR3 DNA sequence: TGTGCCAGCAGTGACGGGCAAGGCACAGATACGCAGTATTTT.